The 23 T cell receptor beta chains below were found in one sample sequenced in a study of a mutant IDH1 vaccine in newly diagnosed glioma. Time point specified: week 23, last vaccination. All doses held 300 ug of mutant IDH1 20-mer peptide, with topical imiquimod. TCRdb's table, derived via immunoSEQ multiplex PCR, lists solely in-frame clones and lacks some. The profile shows approximately 30,000 clones, around 83% of them singletons. These receptors have no known antigen. Sequencing used PBMCs, obtained from a glioma patient whose treatment included an IDH1 peptide vaccine. The receptors here all came from a woman aged 25 to 39 with glioma.

The CDR3 sequence is CASSLWGETQYF. CDR3 DNA sequence: TGTGCCAGCAGCTTGTGGGGGGAGACCCAGTACTTC. V is TRBV5-4 and J is TRBJ2-5, with D possibly called TRBD1 or TRBD2 (5 bases each). CDR3 size: 12 residues. The ends were cut back, 1 base at V and 5 bases at J, with 6 bases in the middle. In germline, CDR1 is SGHNT, CDR2 YYREEE (reference sequence).

This chain uses TRBV5-6 with TRBJ1-6; D may be TRBD1 (5 bases). Trimming removed 1 base at V and 6 bases at J, with 8 bases between. The CDR3 is 14 residues long. CDR1 is SGHDT, CDR2 YYEEEE, per germline. CDR3 region: CASSLQGGNSPLHF. Here the CDR3 DNA reads TGTGCCAGCAGCTTGCAGGGTGGTAATTCACCCCTCCACTTT.

J is TRBJ1-6 and V is TRBV10-2, with D unresolved. Germline V CDR1 and CDR2: WSHSY, SAAADI. This CDR3 has 15 residues. Trimming stripped 7 bases from V and 0 bases from J, with 10 bases between. The CDR3 is CASIRSLSYNSPLHF. CDR3 nucleotide sequence: TGCGCCAGCATAAGGTCCCTCTCCTATAATTCACCCCTCCACTTT.

The gene calls are TRBV30 and TRBJ1-5, with 9 bases matching TRBD1. The CDR3 is 15 residues long. Germline CDR1 and CDR2: GTSNPN and SVGIG (reference sequence). V shed 6 bases, J shed 6 bases, and the junction held 12 bases outside the gene matches. The CDR3 nucleotides are TGTGCCTGCTCCGGGGACAGGGCGGGTGGTCAGCCCCAGCATTTT. Translating gives CACSGDRAGGQPQHF.

The chain joins TRBV15 to TRBJ1-1; D is possibly TRBD1 (5 bases). Trimming pared 5 bases from V and 10 bases from J, leaving 14 bases between. Germline V gives CDR1 LNHNV, CDR2 YYDKDF (reference sequence). The length of the CDR3 is 12 residues. CDR3 nucleotide sequence: TGTGCCACCAGCTCTCAGGGTTTCGGAGCTTTCTTT. It codes for CATSSQGFGAFF.

The chain recombines TRBV20-1 with TRBJ1-3; D gene ambiguous. V lost 5 bases and J lost 2, with 4 bases in between. The CDR3 is 11 amino acids. Per germline, CDR1 DFQATT and CDR2 SNEGSKA (reference sequence). This CDR3 reads CSARTGNTIYF. CDR3 in DNA: TGCAGTGCTCGGACTGGAAACACCATATATTTT.

This clone was recorded once. V and J are TRBV5-4 and TRBJ2-1; 8 nucleotides align to TRBD1. Losses at the gene ends were 4 bases for V and 4 bases for J; bases not matched to a gene: 7. The germline CDR1 and CDR2 sequences are SGHNT and YYREEE (reference sequence). The CDR3 is 15 amino acids. CDR3 DNA: TGTGCCAGCAGCCGCCAGGACAGGGCTTACAATGAGCAGTTCTTC. It specifies CASSRQDRAYNEQFF.

The rearrangement joins TRBV5-1 to TRBJ1-3; perhaps TRBD1 as D (5 bases). CDR3 length equals 12 residues. Per the germline V gene, CDR1 is SGHRS and CDR2 is YFSETQ. Trimming cost V 1 base and J 8 bases, with 7 bases left between them. The CDR3 loop reads CASSLPGDTIYF. CDR3 bases: TGCGCCAGCAGCTTGCCGGGGGACACCATATATTTT.

The J gene is TRBJ2-7, the V gene TRBV5-6, with D unclear. Trimming removed 1 base from V and 2 bases from J, with 10 bases in between. Germline-derived CDR1 and CDR2 are SGHDT and YYEEEE. CDR3 length equals 14 residues. This chain's CDR3 is CASSLLGSPYEQYF. CDR3 bases: TGTGCCAGCAGCTTGCTGGGTTCCCCCTACGAGCAGTACTTC.

This clone was found once. This chain links TRBV4-3 with TRBJ1-1; possible D gene TRBD1, 5 bases. Germline V CDR1 and CDR2: LGHNA, YSLEER. The V and J ends lost 0 bases and 6 bases respectively, with 20 bases between them. CDR3 length: 17 residues. CDR3 nucleotides: TGCGCCAGCAGCCAAGATTTCACGGGGGTTTTCCTCCCTGAAGCTTTCTTT. This gives the protein CASSQDFTGVFLPEAFF.

The chain uses TRBV6-1 and TRBJ1-6; possibly TRBD1 for D (6 bases). CDR1 and CDR2 from the germline V gene are MNHNS and SASEGT. The V gene lost 1 base and the J gene lost 8 bases, with 12 bases spanning the gap. CDR3 length equals 15 residues. CDR3 DNA sequence: TGTGCCAGCAGTGAAGACGGGGGGCCGGATTCACCCCTCCACTTT. This codes for CASSEDGGPDSPLHF.

This chain links TRBV6-1 with TRBJ1-1, with D unresolved. V shed 6 bases and J shed 1 base, with 6 bases lying between them. This CDR3 is built from 12 residues. CDR1 and CDR2 (germline): MNHNS, SASEGT. In nucleotides, the CDR3 is TGTGCCAGCAGCCCATGGAACACTGAAGCTTTCTTT. As protein: CASSPWNTEAFF.

Only a few counts were recorded for this clone. The chain links TRBV6-1 to TRBJ1-2, with 10 bases identical to TRBD1. Germline V gene data show CDR1 as MNHNS and CDR2 as SASEGT. The V gene end was trimmed by 2 bases and the J gene end by 3 bases; junction bases not matched to a gene: 6. CDR3 length: 16 amino acids. CDR3 amino acids: CASSEPRTGGDYGYTF. CDR3 DNA: TGTGCCAGCAGTGAACCCAGGACAGGGGGAGACTATGGCTACACCTTC.

The chain has TRBV4-2 and TRBJ1-5; D gene unclear. There are 17 residues in the CDR3. Germline V gene lookup returns CDR1 LGHNA and CDR2 YNFKEQ. With 0 bases removed from V and 0 bases from J, the gap between germline ends came to 12 bases. The CDR3 protein is CASSQDVTGYSNQPQHF. The CDR3, as DNA: TGTGCCAGCAGCCAAGATGTCACGGGGTATAGCAATCAGCCCCAGCATTTT.

J is TRBJ2-1 and V is TRBV6-5; 7 nucleotides match TRBD2. Germline CDR1 MNHEY, CDR2 SVGAGI. The CDR3 has 15 residues. V lost 2 bases to trimming and J lost 6 bases; unmatched junction nucleotides: 7. CDR3 sequence (DNA): TGTGCCAGCAGTTACGGGGGGGAATTAGCCAATGAGCAGTTCTTC. Translating it yields CASSYGGELANEQFF.

The J gene is TRBJ1-1, the V gene TRBV7-2, with 8 bases lining up with TRBD1. The V segment lost 7 bases and the J segment 4 bases; nucleotides outside the gene matches: 5. The CDR3 extends over 13 amino acids. Per the germline V gene, CDR1 is SGHTA and CDR2 is FQGNSA. The DNA of the CDR3 is TGTGCCAGCATCTTTACAGGGGGCACTGAAGCTTTCTTT. Protein product: CASIFTGGTEAFF.

The rearrangement links TRBV5-1 to TRBJ2-5; D is ambiguous. This CDR3 contains 12 residues. Germline V gene sequence: CDR1 SGHRS, CDR2 YFSETQ. The V end lost 1 base, the J end lost 2 bases, and 3 bases lay between the germline ends. The CDR3 DNA reads TGCGCCAGCAGCTTGTTACAAGAGACCCAGTACTTC. This translates into CASSLLQETQYF.

This clone showed up just a few times. This chain joins TRBV29-1 and TRBJ1-1; 9 positions match TRBD1. This CDR3 spans 14 amino acids. The V and J ends lost 5 bases and 5 bases, in that order; junction bases with no gene match: 9. Germline CDR1 SQVTM, CDR2 ANQGSEA. DNA for the CDR3: TGCAGCGTTCCCCCCGGGACAGGGCTTACTGAAGCTTTCTTT. Amino acids: CSVPPGTGLTEAFF.

The rearrangement joins TRBV7-9 to TRBJ2-1; weak D call: TRBD2 (5 bases). Trimming left V 4 bases short and J 12 bases short, with 10 bases between. Germline V gene sequence: CDR1 SEHNR, CDR2 FQNEAQ (reference sequence). The CDR3 extends over 11 amino acids. The CDR3 bases are TGTGCCAGCAGCTACGGGGTCCCGCAGTTCTTC. This sequence encodes CASSYGVPQFF. Using reference TRBV7-9 and TRBJ2-1 for the parts outside the CDR3, the full variable domain is DTGVSQNPRHKITKRGQNVTFRCDPISEHNRLYWYRQTLGQGPEFLTYFQNEAQLEKSRLLSDRFSAERPKGSFSTLEIQRTEQGDSAMYLCASSYGVPQFFGPGTRLTVL.

J is TRBJ2-7 and V is TRBV30, with 12 bases lining up with TRBD1. Germline values: CDR1 GTSNPN, CDR2 SVGIG (reference sequence). V lost 2 bases, J lost 6 bases, and 5 bases stayed unmatched. The CDR3 length is 14 residues. The CDR3 sequence is CAWSIWDRGPEQYF. Written as DNA, the CDR3 is TGTGCCTGGAGTATCTGGGACAGGGGGCCCGAGCAGTACTTC.

The gene calls are TRBV19 and TRBJ2-5; 11 bases fit TRBD2. From germline, CDR1 is LNHDA and CDR2 SQIVND (reference sequence). V was clipped by 8 bases and J by 3 bases; unmatched bases: 11. CDR3 size: 16 residues. The CDR3 DNA sequence: TGTGCCAGTGCCCTCAGGGCTAGCGGGGGGAAAGAGACCCAGTACTTC. Protein sequence: CASALRASGGKETQYF.

This clone was detected only once. The junction does not match germline at one end; this may be a read error. V is TRBV7-2 and J is TRBJ1-1, with no clear D. Germline CDR1 reads SGHTA; CDR2 reads FQGNSA. CDR3 length equals 12 residues. The DNA for the CDR3 is TGTGCCAGCAGCTTATCTACCCGCGCGACACGCTTT. Its translation: CASSLSTRATRF.

The chain is built from TRBV7-6 and TRBJ2-7; no clear D. CDR1 and CDR2 from the germline V gene are SGHVS and FNYEAQ. V was clipped by 5 bases and J by 0 bases, with 2 bases between them. There are 11 residues in the CDR3. This CDR3 reads CASSDSYEQYF. The CDR3 nucleotides are TGTGCCAGCAGCGACTCCTACGAGCAGTACTTC.